This TCR beta chain emerged from a study of blood T cell repertoires in COVID-19. Study in general: COVID-19 samples from acute and convalescent phases originated in the United States, Italy and Spain.

In the authors' workflow: For nucleated cells, counts were estimated from reference gene primer amplification. Profiled with immunoSEQ multiplex PCR; TCRdb holds only in-frame clones, not every one. V and J calls plus clone size are reproduced from that table; the DNA served to infer D and trimming. The repertoire holds 110,000 to 150,000 clones, with under 90% as singletons. This TCR was recovered from a man between 65 and 85 years old who had recovered from COVID-19. Sequencing was done on a sample of peripheral blood.

The CDR3 nucleotides read TGTGCCAGCAGCTCGGGACTAGCGGGAGATTCCTACGAGCAGTACTTC. Amino acids: CASSSGLAGDSYEQYF. The V and J genes are TRBV5-4 and TRBJ2-7; 14 nucleotides match TRBD2. Germline loops: CDR1 SGHNT, CDR2 YYREEE (reference sequence). The CDR3 is 16 residues long. J was trimmed by 1 base and V by 3 bases; bases with no gene match: 3.